This T cell receptor (beta chain) appears in the sequencing data of a study of blood T cell repertoires in COVID-19. TCRdb's table, derived via immunoSEQ multiplex PCR, lists solely in-frame clones and lacks some. The sample contains around 100,000 clones, 70% to 80% of which appear only once. CDR1 is MNHEY, CDR2 SVGEGT, per germline. CDR3 length: 14 residues. V shed 2 bases and J shed 7 bases, with 11 bases lying between them. The sequenced sample consisted of peripheral blood. The sequence came from a woman in her seventies with acute or convalescent COVID-19. The chain joins TRBV6-2 or TRBV6-3 to TRBJ2-2; D is perhaps TRBD1 (6 bases). As DNA, the CDR3 is TGTGCCAGCAGTTACAGGACAGAGGGCGGGGAGCTGTTTTTT. It encodes CASSYRTEGGELFF.